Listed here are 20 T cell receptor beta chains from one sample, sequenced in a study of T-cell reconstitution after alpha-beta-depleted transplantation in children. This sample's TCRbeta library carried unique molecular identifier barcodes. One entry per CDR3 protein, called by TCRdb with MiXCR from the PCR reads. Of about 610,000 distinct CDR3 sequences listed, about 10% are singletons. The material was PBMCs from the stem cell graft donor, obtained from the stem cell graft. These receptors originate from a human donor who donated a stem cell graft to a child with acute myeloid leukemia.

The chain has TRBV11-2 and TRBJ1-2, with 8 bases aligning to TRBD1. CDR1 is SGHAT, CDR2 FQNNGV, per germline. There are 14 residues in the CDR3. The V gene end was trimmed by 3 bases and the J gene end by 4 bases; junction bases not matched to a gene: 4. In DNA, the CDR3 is TGTGCCAGCAGCTTGGGGGGACAGGTCTATGGCTACACCTTC. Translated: CASSLGGQVYGYTF.

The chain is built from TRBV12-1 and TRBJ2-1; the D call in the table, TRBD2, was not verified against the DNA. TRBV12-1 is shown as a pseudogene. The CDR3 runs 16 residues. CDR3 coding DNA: TGTGCCAGCAGCGTCCCACTAGCGGGAGGGCCTAGTGAGCAGTTCTTC. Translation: CASSVPLAGGPSEQFF.

This CDR3 reads CASQVAGKNIQYF. As DNA, the CDR3 is TGTGCCAGCCAGGTGGCAGGTAAAAACATTCAGTACTTC. The chain employs TRBV3-1 and TRBJ2-4; D is undetermined. Germline V gene sequence: CDR1 LGHDT, CDR2 YNNKEL (reference sequence). Trimming removed 8 bases at V and 4 bases at J, with 12 bases between. The CDR3 runs 13 residues.

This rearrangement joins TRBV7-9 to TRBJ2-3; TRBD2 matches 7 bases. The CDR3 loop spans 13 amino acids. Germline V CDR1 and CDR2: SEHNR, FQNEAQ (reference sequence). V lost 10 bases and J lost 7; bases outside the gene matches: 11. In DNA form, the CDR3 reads TGTGCCAACAGTTCCGGACTAGTAAATACGCAGTATTTT. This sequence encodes CANSSGLVNTQYF.

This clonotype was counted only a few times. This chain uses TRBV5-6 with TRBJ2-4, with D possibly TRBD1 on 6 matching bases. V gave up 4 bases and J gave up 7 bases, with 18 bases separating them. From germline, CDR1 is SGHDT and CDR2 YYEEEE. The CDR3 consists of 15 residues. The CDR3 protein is CASSMWGQGANIQYF. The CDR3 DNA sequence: TGTGCCAGCAGCATGTGGGGACAAGGAGCTAACATTCAGTACTTC.

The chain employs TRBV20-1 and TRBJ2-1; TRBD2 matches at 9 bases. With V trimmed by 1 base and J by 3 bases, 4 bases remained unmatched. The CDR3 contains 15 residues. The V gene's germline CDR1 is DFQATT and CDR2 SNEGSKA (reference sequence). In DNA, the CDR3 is TGCAGTGCTAGAGTCCTAGCGGGAAGCTACAATGAGCAGTTCTTC. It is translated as CSARVLAGSYNEQFF.

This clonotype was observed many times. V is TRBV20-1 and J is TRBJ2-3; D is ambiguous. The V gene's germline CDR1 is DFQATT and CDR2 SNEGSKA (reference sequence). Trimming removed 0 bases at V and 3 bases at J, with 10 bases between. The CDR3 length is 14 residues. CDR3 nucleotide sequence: TGCAGTGCTAGAGATCTAATGAGGACAGATACGCAGTATTTT. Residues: CSARDLMRTDTQYF.

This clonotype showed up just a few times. CDR3 nucleotide sequence: TGCAGTGCTAGAGTCGGGAGCTCCGCAGATACGCAGTATTTT. Translation gives CSARVGSSADTQYF. The chain couples TRBV20-1 to TRBJ2-3; D might be TRBD2 (6 bases). The CDR3 runs to 14 residues. Germline V gene lookup returns CDR1 DFQATT and CDR2 SNEGSKA (reference sequence). Trimming removed 1 base from V and 4 bases from J, with 12 bases in between.

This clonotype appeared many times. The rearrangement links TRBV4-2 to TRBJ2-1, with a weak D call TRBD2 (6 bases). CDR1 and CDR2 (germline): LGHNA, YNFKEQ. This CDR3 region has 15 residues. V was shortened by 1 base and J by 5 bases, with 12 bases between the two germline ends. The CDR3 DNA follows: TGTGCCAGCAGCCAAGGGGATACTAGCCACAATGAGCAGTTCTTC. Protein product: CASSQGDTSHNEQFF.

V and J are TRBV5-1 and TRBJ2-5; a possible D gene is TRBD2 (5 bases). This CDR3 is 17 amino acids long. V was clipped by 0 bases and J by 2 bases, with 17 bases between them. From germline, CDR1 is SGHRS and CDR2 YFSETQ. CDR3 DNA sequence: TGCGCCAGCAGCTTGGGTCGGGGTCTGACTCCTCAAGAGACCCAGTACTTC. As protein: CASSLGRGLTPQETQYF.

CDR3 nucleotides: TGTGCCAGCACCCACTTAGGGCTAGCGGGAGCCGCCACCGGGGAGCTGTTTTTT. This codes for CASTHLGLAGAATGELFF. This sequence joins TRBV6-2 or TRBV6-3 and TRBJ2-2; 10 nucleotides align to TRBD2. CDR1 is MNHEY, CDR2 SVGEGT, per germline. J lost 4 bases, V lost 7 bases, and 15 bases had no gene match. This CDR3 is built from 18 residues.

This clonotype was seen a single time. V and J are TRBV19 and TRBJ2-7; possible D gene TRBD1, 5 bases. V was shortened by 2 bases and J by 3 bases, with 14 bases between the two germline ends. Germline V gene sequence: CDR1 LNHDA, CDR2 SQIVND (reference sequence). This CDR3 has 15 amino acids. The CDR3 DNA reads TGTGCCAGTAGTATATTGAAGGGGTCGGGCTACGAGCAGTACTTC. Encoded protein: CASSILKGSGYEQYF.

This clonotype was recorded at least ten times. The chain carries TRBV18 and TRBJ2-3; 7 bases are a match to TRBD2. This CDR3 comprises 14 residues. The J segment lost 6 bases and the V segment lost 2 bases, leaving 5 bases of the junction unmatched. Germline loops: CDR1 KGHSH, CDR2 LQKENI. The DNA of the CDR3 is TGTGCCAGCTCACCATTCGGCGGGAGTGATACGCAGTATTTT. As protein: CASSPFGGSDTQYF.

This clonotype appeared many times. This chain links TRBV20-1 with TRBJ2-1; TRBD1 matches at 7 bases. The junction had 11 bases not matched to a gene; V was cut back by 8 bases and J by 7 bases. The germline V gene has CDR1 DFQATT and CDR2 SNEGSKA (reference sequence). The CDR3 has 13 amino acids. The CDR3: CSTRGLFPNEQFF. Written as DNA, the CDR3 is TGCAGTACGAGGGGGCTATTTCCTAATGAGCAGTTCTTC.

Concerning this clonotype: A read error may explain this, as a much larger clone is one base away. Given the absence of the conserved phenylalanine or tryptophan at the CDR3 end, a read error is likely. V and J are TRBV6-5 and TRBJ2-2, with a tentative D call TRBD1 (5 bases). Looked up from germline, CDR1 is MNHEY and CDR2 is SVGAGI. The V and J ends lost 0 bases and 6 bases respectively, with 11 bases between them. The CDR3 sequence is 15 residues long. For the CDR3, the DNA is TGTGCCAGCAGTTACTCGCAGGGTTACTCCGGGGAGCTGTTTTGT. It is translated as CASSYSQGYSGELFC.

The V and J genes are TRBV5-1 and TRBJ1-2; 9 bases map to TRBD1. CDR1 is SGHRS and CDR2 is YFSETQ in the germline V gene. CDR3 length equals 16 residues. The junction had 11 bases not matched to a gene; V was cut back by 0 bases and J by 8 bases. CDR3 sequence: CASSLGGTGPGRGYTF. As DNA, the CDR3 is TGCGCCAGCAGCTTGGGTGGGACAGGGCCCGGAAGGGGCTACACCTTC.

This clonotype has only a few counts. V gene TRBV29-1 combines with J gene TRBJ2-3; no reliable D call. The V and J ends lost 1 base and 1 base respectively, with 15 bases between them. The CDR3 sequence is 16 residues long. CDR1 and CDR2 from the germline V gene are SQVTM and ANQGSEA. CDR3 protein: CSVEGSRASGTDTQYF. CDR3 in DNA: TGCAGCGTTGAAGGGAGTAGAGCCAGCGGCACAGATACGCAGTATTTT.

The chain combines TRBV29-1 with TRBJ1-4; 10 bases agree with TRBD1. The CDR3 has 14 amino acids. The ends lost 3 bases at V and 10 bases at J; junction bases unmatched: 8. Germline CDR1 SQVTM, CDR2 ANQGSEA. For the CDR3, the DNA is TGCAGCGTTGATCGGGGACAGGGGACTGGAAAACTGTTTTTT. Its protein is CSVDRGQGTGKLFF.

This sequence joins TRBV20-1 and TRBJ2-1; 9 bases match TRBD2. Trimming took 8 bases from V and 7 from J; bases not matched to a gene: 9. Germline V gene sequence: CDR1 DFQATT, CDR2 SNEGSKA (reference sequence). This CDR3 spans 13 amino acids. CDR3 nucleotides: TGCAGTCCGAACCTAGCGGGGCAGAATGAGCAGTTCTTC. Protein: CSPNLAGQNEQFF.

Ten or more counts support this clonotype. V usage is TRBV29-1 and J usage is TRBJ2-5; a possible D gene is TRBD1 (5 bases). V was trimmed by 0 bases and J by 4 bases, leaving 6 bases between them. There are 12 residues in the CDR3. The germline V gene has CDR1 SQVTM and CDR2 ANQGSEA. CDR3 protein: CSVEDQGETQYF. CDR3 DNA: TGCAGCGTTGAAGACCAGGGAGAGACCCAGTACTTC.